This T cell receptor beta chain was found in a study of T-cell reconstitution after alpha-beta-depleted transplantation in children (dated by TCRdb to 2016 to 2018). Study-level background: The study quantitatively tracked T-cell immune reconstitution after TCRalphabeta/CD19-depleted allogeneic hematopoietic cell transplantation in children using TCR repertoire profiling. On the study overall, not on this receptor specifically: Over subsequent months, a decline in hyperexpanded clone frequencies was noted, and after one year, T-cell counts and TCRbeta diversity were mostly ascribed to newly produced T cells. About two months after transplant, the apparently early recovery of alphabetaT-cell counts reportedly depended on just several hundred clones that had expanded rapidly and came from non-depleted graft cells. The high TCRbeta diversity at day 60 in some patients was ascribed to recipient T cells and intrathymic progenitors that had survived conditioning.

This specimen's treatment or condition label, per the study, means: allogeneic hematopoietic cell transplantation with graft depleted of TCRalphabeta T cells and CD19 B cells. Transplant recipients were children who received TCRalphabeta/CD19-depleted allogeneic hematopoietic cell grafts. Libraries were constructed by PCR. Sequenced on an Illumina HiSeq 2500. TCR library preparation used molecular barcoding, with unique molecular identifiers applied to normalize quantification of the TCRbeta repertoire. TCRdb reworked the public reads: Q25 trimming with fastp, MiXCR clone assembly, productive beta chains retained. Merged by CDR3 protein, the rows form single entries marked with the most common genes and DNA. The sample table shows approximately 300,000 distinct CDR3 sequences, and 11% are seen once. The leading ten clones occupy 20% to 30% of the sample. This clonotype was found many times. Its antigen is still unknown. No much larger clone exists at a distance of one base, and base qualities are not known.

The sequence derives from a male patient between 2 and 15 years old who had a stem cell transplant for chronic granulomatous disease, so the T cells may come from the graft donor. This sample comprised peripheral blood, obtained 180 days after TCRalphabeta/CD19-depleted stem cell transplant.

The CDR3 region: CASQRDQPQHF. The sequenced DNA is TGTGCCTCCCAACGAGATCAGCCCCAGCATTTT. The rearrangement joined TRBV28 to TRBJ1-5; no confident D gene assignment can be made. The cysteine opens and the phenylalanine closes a CDR3 of 11 amino acids. The DNA shown is the 33-base CDR3, in frame from base 1. Between the V and J ends, shortened by 11 bases and 5 bases respectively, the junction contains 10 bases. The germline V gene sets CDR1 to MDHEN and CDR2 to SYDVKM. Here the CDR3 is joined to the reference TRBV28 and TRBJ1-5 genes, and the full variable domain is: DVKVTQSSRYLVKRTGEKVFLECVQDMDHENMFWYRQDPGLGLRLIYFSYDVKMKEKGDIPEGYSVSREKKERFSLILESASTNQTSMYLCASQRDQPQHFGDGTRLSIL.